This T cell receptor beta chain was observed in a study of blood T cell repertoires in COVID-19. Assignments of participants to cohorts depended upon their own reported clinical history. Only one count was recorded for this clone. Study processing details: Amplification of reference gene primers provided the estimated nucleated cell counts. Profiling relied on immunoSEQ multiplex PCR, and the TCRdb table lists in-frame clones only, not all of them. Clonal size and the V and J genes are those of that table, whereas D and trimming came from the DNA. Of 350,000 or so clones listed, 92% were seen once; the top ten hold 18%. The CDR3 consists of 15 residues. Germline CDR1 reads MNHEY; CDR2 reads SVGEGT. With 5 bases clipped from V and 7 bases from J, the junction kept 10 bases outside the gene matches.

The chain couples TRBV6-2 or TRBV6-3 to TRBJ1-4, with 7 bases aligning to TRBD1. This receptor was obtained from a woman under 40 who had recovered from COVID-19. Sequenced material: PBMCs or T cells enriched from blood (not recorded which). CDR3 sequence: CASSRHRQGSEKLFF. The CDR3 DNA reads TGTGCCAGCAGTCGACACAGACAGGGCAGTGAAAAACTGTTTTTT.